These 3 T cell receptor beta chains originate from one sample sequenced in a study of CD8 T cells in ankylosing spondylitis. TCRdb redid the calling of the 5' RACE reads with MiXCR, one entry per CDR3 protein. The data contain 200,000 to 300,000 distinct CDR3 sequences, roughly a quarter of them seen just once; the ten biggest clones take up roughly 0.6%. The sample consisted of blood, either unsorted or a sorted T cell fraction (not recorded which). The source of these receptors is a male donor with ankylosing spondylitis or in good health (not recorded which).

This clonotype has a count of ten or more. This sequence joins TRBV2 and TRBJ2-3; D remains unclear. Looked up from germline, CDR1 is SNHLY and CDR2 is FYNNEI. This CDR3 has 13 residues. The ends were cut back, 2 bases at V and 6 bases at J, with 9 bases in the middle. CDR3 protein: CASSELVSDTQYF. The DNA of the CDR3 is TGTGCCAGCAGTGAATTAGTCTCGGATACGCAGTATTTT.

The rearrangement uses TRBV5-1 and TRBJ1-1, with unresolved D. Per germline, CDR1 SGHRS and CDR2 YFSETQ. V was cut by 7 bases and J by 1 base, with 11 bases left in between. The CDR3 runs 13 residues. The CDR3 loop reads CASQIRANTEAFF. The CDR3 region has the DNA TGCGCCAGCCAGATCCGAGCGAACACTGAAGCTTTCTTT.

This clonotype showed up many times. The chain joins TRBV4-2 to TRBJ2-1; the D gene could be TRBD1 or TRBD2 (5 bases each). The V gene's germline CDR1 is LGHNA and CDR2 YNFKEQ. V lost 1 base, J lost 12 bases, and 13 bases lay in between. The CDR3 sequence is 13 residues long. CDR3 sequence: CASSQGTGARQFF. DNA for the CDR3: TGTGCCAGCAGCCAAGGGACTGGGGCGAGGCAGTTCTTC.